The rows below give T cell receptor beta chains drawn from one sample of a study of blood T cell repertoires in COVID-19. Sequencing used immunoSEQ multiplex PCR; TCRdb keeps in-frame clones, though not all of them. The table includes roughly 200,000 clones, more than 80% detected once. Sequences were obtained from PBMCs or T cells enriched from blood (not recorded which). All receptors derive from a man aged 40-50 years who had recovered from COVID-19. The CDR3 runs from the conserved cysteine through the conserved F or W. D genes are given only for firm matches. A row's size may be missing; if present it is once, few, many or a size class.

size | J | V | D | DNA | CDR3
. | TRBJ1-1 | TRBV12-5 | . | TGTGCTAGTGGTTTGGCAGGAGGGAGGGGAGCTTTCTTT | CASGLAGGRGAFF
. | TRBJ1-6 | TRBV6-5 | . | TGTGCCAGCAGAAAGCGGACGGAGAATTCACCCCTCCACTTT | CASRKRTENSPLHF
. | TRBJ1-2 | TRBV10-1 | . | TGCGCCAGCAGTGAGGGCTTCGGCTACACCTTC | CASSEGFGYTF
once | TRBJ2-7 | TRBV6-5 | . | TGTGCCAGCGCCCACTGGGAGGCTGACGAGCAGTACTTC | CASAHWEADEQYF
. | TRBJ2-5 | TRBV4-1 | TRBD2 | TGCGCCAGCAGCCGAGGATCGTCTAGCGGGAAAGAGACCCAGTACTTC | CASSRGSSSGKETQYF
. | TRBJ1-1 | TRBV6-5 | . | TGTGCCAGCATTGCGGATACTGAAGCTTTCTTT | CASIADTEAFF
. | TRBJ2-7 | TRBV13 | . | TGTGCCAGCAGCGTAGGGGTGGGGGGTCTCCACGAGCAGTACTTC | CASSVGVGGLHEQYF
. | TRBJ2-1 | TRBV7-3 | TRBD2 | TGTGCCAGCAGCTTAACCGGGACTAGCGCTTACAATGAGCAGTTCTTC | CASSLTGTSAYNEQFF
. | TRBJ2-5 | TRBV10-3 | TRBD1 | TGTGCCATCAGGACAGACAGGGAGAGAGAGACCCAGTACTTC | CAIRTDRERETQYF
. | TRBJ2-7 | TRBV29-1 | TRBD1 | TGCAGCGTTCCGGCGGGACAGGGGGCTTTAGAGCAGTACTTC | CSVPAGQGALEQYF
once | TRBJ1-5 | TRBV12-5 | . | TGTGCTAGTGGGGTGGGGGAGGTTAGCAATCAGCCCCAGCATTTT | CASGVGEVSNQPQHF
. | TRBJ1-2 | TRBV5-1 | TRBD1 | TGCGCCAGCAGCAGAGGGACAGGGAACTATGGCTACACCTTC | CASSRGTGNYGYTF
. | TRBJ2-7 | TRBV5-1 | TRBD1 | TGCGCCAGCAGCATGGACAGGGTCGAGCAGTACTTC | CASSMDRVEQYF
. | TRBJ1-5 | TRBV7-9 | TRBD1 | TGTGCCAGCAGCTGGCATGACGGGACAGCTAGCAATCAGCCCCAGCATTTT | CASSWHDGTASNQPQHF
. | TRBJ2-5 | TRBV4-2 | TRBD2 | TGTGCCAGCAGCCAAGTGGGCGGACTAGCGTCCCAAGAGACCCAGTACTTC | CASSQVGGLASQETQYF